The clone carrying this T cell receptor (beta chain) was observed a few times. The data belong to a study of blood T cell repertoires in COVID-19. Study background: In each case, the material was cDNA or gDNA derived from T cells, B-cell-depleted T cells, or PBMCs.

Method: immunoSEQ multiplex PCR; TCRdb's copy keeps in-frame clones and lacks some. The sample records approximately 100,000 clones, roughly 80% being singletons. The germline V gene has CDR1 SGHAT and CDR2 FQDESV (reference sequence). Trimming left V 3 bases short and J 2 bases short, with 14 bases between. The CDR3 contains 15 residues. This receptor was taken from a woman aged 80 or over with active or convalescent COVID-19. The V and J genes are TRBV11-1 and TRBJ2-7; D is unclear. Sequencing used peripheral blood. This CDR3 reads CASSLGTETTYEQYF. CDR3 sequence (DNA): TGTGCCAGCAGCTTGGGCACAGAAACAACCTACGAGCAGTACTTC.